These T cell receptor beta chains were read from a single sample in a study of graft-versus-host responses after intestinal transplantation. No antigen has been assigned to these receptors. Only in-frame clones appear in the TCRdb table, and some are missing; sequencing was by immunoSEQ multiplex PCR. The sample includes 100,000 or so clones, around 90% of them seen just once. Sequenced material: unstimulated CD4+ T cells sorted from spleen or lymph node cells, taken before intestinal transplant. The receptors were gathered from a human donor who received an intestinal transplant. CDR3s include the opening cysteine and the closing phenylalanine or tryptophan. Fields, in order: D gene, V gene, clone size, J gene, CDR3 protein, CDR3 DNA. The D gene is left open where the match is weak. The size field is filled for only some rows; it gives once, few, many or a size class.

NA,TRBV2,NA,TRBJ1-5,CASSGGQQQPQHF,TGTGCCAGCAGTGGTGGACAGCAACAGCCCCAGCATTTT
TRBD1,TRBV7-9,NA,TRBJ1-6,CASSTGTGFGDSPLHF,TGTGCCAGCAGCACCGGGACAGGGTTCGGAGATTCACCCCTCCACTTT
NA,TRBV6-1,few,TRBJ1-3,CASSIRGVGNTIYF,TGTGCCAGCAGTATCCGGGGAGTTGGAAACACCATATATTTT
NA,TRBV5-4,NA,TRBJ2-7,CASSLVGRSGYEQYF,TGTGCCAGCAGCTTGGTTGGGAGGTCTGGCTACGAGCAGTACTTC
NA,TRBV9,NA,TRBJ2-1,CASSLLESSYNEQFF,TGTGCCAGCAGCCTATTAGAGAGCTCCTACAATGAGCAGTTCTTC
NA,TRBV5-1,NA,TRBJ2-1,CASSISGSSYNEQFF,TGCGCCAGCAGCATTAGCGGTAGCTCCTACAATGAGCAGTTCTTC
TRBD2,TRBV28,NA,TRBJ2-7,CASSSTGTSGRRSYEQYF,TGTGCCAGCAGTTCGACCGGGACTAGCGGTAGAAGGTCCTACGAGCAGTACTTC
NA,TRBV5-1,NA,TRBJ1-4,CASAPGPSAQEKLFF,TGCGCCAGCGCCCCAGGGCCCTCGGCCCAAGAAAAACTGTTTTTT
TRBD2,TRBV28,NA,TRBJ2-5,CASSHRVGRETQYF,TGTGCCAGCAGCCATCGGGTCGGGAGGGAGACCCAGTACTTC
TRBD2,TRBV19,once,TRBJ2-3,CASNKAGGREDTQYF,TGTGCCAGTAATAAAGCGGGGGGGCGGGAAGATACGCAGTATTTT
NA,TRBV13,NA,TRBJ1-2,CASSSNTGPFYGYTF,TGTGCCAGCAGCTCAAACACGGGTCCATTCTATGGCTACACCTTC
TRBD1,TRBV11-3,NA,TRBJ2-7,CASSFSGQGSYEQYF,TGTGCCAGCAGCTTCTCGGGACAGGGGTCCTACGAGCAGTACTTC
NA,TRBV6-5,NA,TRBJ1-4,CASSYSSDATNEKLFF,TGTGCCAGCAGTTACTCCTCAGATGCAACTAATGAAAAACTGTTTTTT
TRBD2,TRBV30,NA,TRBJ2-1,CAWTEGSGAAYNEQFF,TGTGCCTGGACTGAAGGTAGCGGGGCCGCCTACAATGAGCAGTTCTTC
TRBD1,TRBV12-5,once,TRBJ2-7,CASGMDRGPEQYF,TGTGCTAGTGGTATGGACAGGGGGCCCGAGCAGTACTTC
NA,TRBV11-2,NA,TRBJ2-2,CASSFITPDSYTGELFF,TGTGCCAGCAGCTTCATAACTCCCGACAGTTACACCGGGGAGCTGTTTTTT
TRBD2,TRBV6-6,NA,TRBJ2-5,CASSYVSGGRETQYF,TGTGCCAGCAGTTACGTAAGCGGGGGGAGGGAGACCCAGTACTTC
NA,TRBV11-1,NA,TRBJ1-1,CASSGQFEAFF,TGTGCCAGCAGCGGACAGTTTGAAGCTTTCTTT
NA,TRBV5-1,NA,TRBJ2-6,CASSAGQSSGANVLTF,TGCGCCAGCAGCGCGGGACAGTCCTCTGGGGCCAACGTCCTGACTTTC
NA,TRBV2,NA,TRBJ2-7,CASSEGLGASGEQYF,TGTGCCAGCAGTGAAGGGTTAGGGGCGTCTGGTGAGCAGTACTTC
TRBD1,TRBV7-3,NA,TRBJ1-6,CASSLTAGGSSYNSPLHF,TGTGCCAGCAGCTTAACGGCAGGGGGCAGCTCCTATAATTCACCCCTCCACTTT
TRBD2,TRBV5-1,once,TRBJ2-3,CASSVGTSFSTDTQYF,TGCGCCAGCAGCGTCGGGACTAGCTTTAGCACAGATACGCAGTATTTT
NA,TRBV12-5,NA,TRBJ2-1,CASGPTRDSYNEQFF,TGTGCTAGTGGGCCCACTAGGGACTCCTACAATGAGCAGTTCTTC
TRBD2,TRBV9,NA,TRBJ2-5,CASAMGGQETQYF,TGTGCCAGCGCGATGGGGGGGCAAGAGACCCAGTACTTC
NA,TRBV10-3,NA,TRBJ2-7,CAISTGAYEQYF,TGTGCCATATCGACAGGAGCCTACGAGCAGTACTTC
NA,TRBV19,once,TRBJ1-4,CASSMRVATNEKLFF,TGTGCCAGTAGTATGAGGGTCGCAACTAATGAAAAACTGTTTTTT
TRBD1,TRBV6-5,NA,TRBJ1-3,CASSYGTGGGGNTIYF,TGTGCCAGCAGTTACGGGACAGGGGGCGGTGGAAACACCATATATTTT
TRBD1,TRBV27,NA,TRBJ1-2,CASRTGVFEANYGYTF,TGTGCCAGCAGGACAGGGGTCTTTGAGGCTAACTATGGCTACACCTTC
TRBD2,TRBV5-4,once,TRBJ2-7,CASSPGLAGIPLRYEQYF,TGTGCCAGCAGCCCAGGACTAGCGGGAATCCCACTACGGTACGAGCAGTACTTC
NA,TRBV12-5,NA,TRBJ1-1,CASNGEGRVVSFF,TGTGCTAGCAATGGGGAGGGCAGGGTAGTTTCCTTCTTT
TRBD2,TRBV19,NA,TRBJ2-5,CASSIAGGIETQYF,TGTGCCAGTAGTATAGCGGGAGGGATTGAGACCCAGTACTTC
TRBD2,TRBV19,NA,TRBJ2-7,CASSIAGTSITYEQYF,TGTGCCAGTAGTATAGCCGGGACTAGCATCACCTACGAGCAGTACTTC
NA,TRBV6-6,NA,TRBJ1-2,CASSYSGPYGYTF,TGTGCCAGCAGTTACTCTGGCCCCTATGGCTACACCTTC
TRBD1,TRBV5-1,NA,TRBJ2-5,CASSSWDSQETQYF,TGCGCCAGCAGCTCTTGGGACAGCCAAGAGACCCAGTACTTC
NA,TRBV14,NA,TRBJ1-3,CASSQVGRTGNTIYF,TGTGCCAGCAGCCAAGTCGGGAGAACTGGAAACACCATATATTTT
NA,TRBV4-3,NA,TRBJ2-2,CASSQEGGPGELFF,TGCGCCAGCAGCCAAGAAGGAGGGCCCGGGGAGCTGTTTTTT
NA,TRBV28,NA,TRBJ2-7,CASSLGLLSVGSLLSLSYEQYF,TGTGCCAGCAGTTTAGGTCTCCTTTCGGTCGGGAGTCTTCTATCCCTCTCCTACGAGCAGTACTTC
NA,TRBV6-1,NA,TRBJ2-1,CASSPREYNEQFF,TGTGCCAGCAGTCCCAGGGAATACAATGAGCAGTTCTTC
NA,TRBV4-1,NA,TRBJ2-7,CASSRDRSYEQYF,TGCGCCAGCAGCAGAGACAGATCCTACGAGCAGTACTTC
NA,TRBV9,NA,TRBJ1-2,CASSADYRVGYTF,TGTGCCAGCAGCGCCGACTACAGGGTGGGCTACACCTTC
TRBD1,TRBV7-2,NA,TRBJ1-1,CASSSGQGRVTEAFF,TGTGCCAGCAGCTCGGGACAGGGTAGAGTCACTGAAGCTTTCTTT
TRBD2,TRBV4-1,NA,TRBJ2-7,CASSQDRAGGSYEQYF,TGCGCCAGCAGCCAAGATCGTGCGGGGGGCTCCTACGAGCAGTACTTC
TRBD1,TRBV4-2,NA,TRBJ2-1,CASSRGQGYNEQFF,TGTGCCAGCAGCCGGGGACAGGGCTACAATGAGCAGTTCTTC
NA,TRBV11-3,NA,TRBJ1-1,CASSLDIQPEAFF,TGTGCCAGCAGCTTAGATATACAGCCAGAGGCTTTCTTT
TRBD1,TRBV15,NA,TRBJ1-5,CATSRPDREYQPQHF,TGTGCCACCAGCAGGCCGGACAGGGAGTATCAGCCCCAGCATTTT
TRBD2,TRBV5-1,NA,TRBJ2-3,CASKPSGSLVDTQYF,TGCGCCAGCAAGCCTAGCGGGAGTTTGGTAGATACGCAGTATTTT
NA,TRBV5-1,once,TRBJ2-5,CASSLGHRETQYF,TGCGCCAGCAGCTTGGGTCACCGGGAGACCCAGTACTTC
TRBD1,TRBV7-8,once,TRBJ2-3,CASSLARGYTDTQYF,TGTGCCAGCAGCTTAGCCAGGGGGTACACAGATACGCAGTATTTT
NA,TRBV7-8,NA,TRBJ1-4,CASSLAADEKLFF,TGTGCCAGCAGCTTAGCGGCAGATGAAAAACTGTTTTTT
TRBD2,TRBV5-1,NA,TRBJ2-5,CASSLRSGGETQYF,TGCGCCAGCAGCTTGAGAAGCGGGGGAGAGACCCAGTACTTC
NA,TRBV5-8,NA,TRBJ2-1,CASSFVGVVPNNEQFF,TGTGCCAGCAGCTTCGTCGGAGTGGTTCCTAACAATGAGCAGTTCTTC